Each of the 8 T cell receptor beta chains below was sequenced from the same sample in a study of CD8 T cells in Susac syndrome. cDNA came from around 0.5 to 1 ug RNA primed by random hexamers. TCRdb used MiXCR to reprocess the immunoSEQ multiplex PCR reads, holding one entry per CDR3 protein. The table lists roughly 160,000 distinct CDR3 sequences, 95% to 96% of them singletons. The specimen sequenced was CD4+ T cells from PBMCs. The receptors stem from a human donor with Susac syndrome.

The J gene is TRBJ2-1, the V gene TRBV29-1, with D perhaps matching TRBD2 (5 bases). Trimming cost V 4 bases and J 4 bases, with 8 bases left between them. This CDR3 contains 12 residues. Per germline, CDR1 SQVTM and CDR2 ANQGSEA. The CDR3 coding sequence is TGCAGCGTTGGACTACGTTACAATGAGCAGTTCTTC. Translation: CSVGLRYNEQFF.

This rearrangement joins TRBV6-5 to TRBJ2-5, with a weak D call TRBD2 (6 bases). From germline, CDR1 is MNHEY and CDR2 SVGAGI. V lost 2 bases, J lost 2 bases, and 18 bases lay in between. The CDR3 has 17 amino acids. The CDR3 region is CASSYISVGGLQETQYF. As DNA, the CDR3 is TGTGCCAGCAGTTACATATCCGTGGGAGGACTGCAAGAGACCCAGTACTTC.

The rearrangement joins TRBV12-3 or TRBV12-4 to TRBJ2-7, with 7 bases aligning to TRBD1. The CDR3 contains 12 residues. With 8 bases clipped from V and 2 bases from J, the junction kept 3 bases outside the gene matches. CDR3 DNA: TGTGCCAGCTCCCAGGGGGCCTACGAGCAGTACTTC. Protein product: CASSQGAYEQYF.

This clonotype was observed a single time. The chain joins TRBV20-1 to TRBJ2-5; D is unresolved. Deletions cut 2 bases from V and 5 bases from J, with 12 bases between. This CDR3 has 13 amino acids. CDR1 DFQATT and CDR2 SNEGSKA come from the germline V gene (reference sequence). The CDR3 loop reads CSARNPVGETQYF. CDR3 in DNA: TGCAGTGCTAGAAATCCCGTAGGGGAGACCCAGTACTTC.

The CDR3 here is CASSQDVRVQETQYF. The CDR3 DNA reads as TGTGCCAGCAGCCAAGATGTTCGGGTCCAAGAGACCCAGTACTTC. This chain connects TRBV3-1 to TRBJ2-5, with D uncertain. Trimming removed 0 bases at V and 1 base at J, with 9 bases between. Germline-derived CDR1 and CDR2 are LGHDT and YNNKEL (reference sequence). The CDR3 is 15 residues long.

This rearrangement joins TRBV6-5 to TRBJ1-2; TRBD1 aligns across 7 bases. The junction had 15 bases not matched to a gene; V was cut back by 6 bases and J by 8 bases. Per the germline V gene, CDR1 is MNHEY and CDR2 is SVGAGI. The CDR3 length is 15 residues. The CDR3: CASRPRQGSIDGYTF. The CDR3 DNA reads TGTGCCAGCAGGCCAAGACAGGGAAGTATTGACGGCTACACCTTC.

This chain joins TRBV16 and TRBJ2-7, with D possibly TRBD1 on 5 matching bases. The germline CDR1 and CDR2 sequences are KGHSY and FQNENV. V gave up 1 base and J gave up 3 bases, with 10 bases separating them. CDR3 length: 14 amino acids. CDR3 amino acids: CASSQLGVGYEQYF. DNA of the CDR3: TGTGCCAGCAGCCAATTAGGGGTGGGCTACGAGCAGTACTTC.

The V gene is TRBV7-2, the J gene TRBJ1-2; 8 bases align to TRBD1. The trim removed 5 bases at V and 3 bases at J, leaving 8 bases unmatched. In germline, CDR1 is SGHTA, CDR2 FQGNSA. This CDR3 has 15 residues. CDR3 amino acids: CASSARQGTHYGYTF. CDR3 nucleotides: TGTGCCAGCAGCGCCCGACAGGGGACCCACTATGGCTACACCTTC.